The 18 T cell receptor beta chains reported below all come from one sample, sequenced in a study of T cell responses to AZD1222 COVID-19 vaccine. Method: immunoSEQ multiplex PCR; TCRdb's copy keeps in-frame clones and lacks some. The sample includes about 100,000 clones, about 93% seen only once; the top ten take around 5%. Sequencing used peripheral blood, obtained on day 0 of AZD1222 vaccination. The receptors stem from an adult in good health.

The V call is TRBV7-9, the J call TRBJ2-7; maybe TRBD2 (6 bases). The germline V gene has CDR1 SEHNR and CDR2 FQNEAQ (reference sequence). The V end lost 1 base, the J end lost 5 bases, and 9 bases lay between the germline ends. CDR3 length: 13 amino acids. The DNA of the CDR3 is TGTGCCAGCAGCTTAGGCGGGATCGACGAGCAGTACTTC. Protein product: CASSLGGIDEQYF.

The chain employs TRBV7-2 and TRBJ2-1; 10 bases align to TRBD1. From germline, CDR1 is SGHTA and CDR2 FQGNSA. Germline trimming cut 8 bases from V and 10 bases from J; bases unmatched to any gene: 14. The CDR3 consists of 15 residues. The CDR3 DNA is TGTGCCAGCGCCATGCCGGGACAGGGGCTTCGCGAGCAGTTCTTC. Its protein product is CASAMPGQGLREQFF.

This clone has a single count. CDR3 sequence (DNA): TGTGCCTGGGGACGGGAAAACACTGAAGCTTTCTTT. Translating it yields CAWGRENTEAFF. The genes are TRBV30 and TRBJ1-1, with D uncertain. This CDR3 is 12 amino acids long. The germline gives CDR1 GTSNPN, CDR2 SVGIG (reference sequence). V lost 5 bases, J lost 2 bases, and 9 bases lay in between.

CDR3 DNA sequence: TGTGCCAGCAGCTTAGTGGGGACTAGCGGGAGCTACAATGAGCAGTTCTTC. Amino acids: CASSLVGTSGSYNEQFF. V is TRBV7-9 and J is TRBJ2-1, with 14 bases lining up with TRBD2. This CDR3 spans 17 amino acids. Germline CDR1 reads SEHNR; CDR2 reads FQNEAQ (reference sequence). The V and J ends lost 1 base and 3 bases, in that order; junction bases with no gene match: 2.

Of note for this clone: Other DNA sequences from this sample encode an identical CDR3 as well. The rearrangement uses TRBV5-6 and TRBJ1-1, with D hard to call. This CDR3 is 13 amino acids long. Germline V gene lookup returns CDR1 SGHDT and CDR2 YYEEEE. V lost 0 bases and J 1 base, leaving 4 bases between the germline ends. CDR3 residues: CASSLGPNTEAFF. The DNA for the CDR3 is TGTGCCAGCAGCTTGGGCCCGAACACTGAAGCTTTCTTT.

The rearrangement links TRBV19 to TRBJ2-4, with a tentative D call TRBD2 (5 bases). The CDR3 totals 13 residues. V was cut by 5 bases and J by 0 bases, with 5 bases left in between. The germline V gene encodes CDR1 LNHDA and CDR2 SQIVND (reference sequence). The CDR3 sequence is CASSGGAKNIQYF. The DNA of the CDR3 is TGTGCCAGTAGTGGAGGAGCCAAAAACATTCAGTACTTC.

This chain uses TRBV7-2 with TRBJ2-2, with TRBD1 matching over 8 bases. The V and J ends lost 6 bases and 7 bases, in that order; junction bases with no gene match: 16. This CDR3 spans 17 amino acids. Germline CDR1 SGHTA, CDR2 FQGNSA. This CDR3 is CASRQFPRGPSGGELFF. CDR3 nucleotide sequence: TGTGCCAGCAGACAATTCCCCAGGGGGCCCTCCGGCGGGGAGCTGTTTTTT.

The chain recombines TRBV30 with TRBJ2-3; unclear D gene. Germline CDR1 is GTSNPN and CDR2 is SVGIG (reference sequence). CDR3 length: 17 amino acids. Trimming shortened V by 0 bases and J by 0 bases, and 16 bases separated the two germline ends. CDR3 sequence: CAWSVRLTGPSTDTQYF. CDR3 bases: TGTGCCTGGAGTGTCCGACTGACTGGCCCTAGCACAGATACGCAGTATTTT.

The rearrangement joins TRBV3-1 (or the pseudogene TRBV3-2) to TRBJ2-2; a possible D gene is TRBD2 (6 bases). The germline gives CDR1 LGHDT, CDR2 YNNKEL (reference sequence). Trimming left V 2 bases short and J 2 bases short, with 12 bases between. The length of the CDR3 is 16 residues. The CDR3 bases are TGTGCCAGCAGCCAACGGGAGACTGTTAACACCGGGGAGCTGTTTTTT. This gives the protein CASSQRETVNTGELFF.

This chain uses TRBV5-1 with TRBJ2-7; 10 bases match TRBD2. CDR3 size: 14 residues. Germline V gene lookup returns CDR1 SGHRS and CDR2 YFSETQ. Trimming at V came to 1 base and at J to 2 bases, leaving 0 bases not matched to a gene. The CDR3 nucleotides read TGCGCCAGCAGCTTGACTAGCGGGACCTACGAGCAGTACTTC. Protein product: CASSLTSGTYEQYF.

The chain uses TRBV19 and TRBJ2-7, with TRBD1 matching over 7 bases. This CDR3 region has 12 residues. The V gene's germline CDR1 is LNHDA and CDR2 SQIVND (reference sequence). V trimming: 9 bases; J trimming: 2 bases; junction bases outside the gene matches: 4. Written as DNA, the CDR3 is TGTGCCAGCGCACAGGGGCCCTACGAGCAGTACTTC. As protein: CASAQGPYEQYF.

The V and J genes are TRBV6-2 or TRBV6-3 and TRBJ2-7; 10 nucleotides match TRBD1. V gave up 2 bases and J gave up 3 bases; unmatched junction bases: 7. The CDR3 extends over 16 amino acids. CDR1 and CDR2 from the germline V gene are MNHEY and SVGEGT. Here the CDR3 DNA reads TGTGCCAGCAGTTACAGGAGGACAGGGGGATACTACGAGCAGTACTTC. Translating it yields CASSYRRTGGYYEQYF.

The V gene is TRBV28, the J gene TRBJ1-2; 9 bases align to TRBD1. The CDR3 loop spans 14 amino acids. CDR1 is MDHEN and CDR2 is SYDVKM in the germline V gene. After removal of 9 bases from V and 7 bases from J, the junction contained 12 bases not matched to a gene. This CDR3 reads CASLRDRDVGGYTF. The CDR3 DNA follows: TGTGCCAGTCTCCGGGACAGGGACGTTGGTGGCTACACCTTC.

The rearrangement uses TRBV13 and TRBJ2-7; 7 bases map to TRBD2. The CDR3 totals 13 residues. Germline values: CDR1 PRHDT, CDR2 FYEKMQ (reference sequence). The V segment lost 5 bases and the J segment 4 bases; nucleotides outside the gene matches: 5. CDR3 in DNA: TGTGCCAGCAGCCCCACCGGGGGGTACGAGCAGTACTTC. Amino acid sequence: CASSPTGGYEQYF. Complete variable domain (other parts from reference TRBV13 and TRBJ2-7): AAGVIQSPRHLIKEKRETATLKCYPIPRHDTVYWYQQGPGQDPQFLISFYEKMQSDKGSIPDRFSAQQFSDYHSELNMSSLELGDSALYFCASSPTGGYEQYFGPGTRLTVT.

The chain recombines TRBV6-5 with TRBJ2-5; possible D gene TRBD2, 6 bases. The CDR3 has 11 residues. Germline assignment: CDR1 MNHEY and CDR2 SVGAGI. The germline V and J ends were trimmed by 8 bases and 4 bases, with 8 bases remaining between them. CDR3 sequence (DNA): TGTGCCAGCCGACTAGGAGAGACCCAGTACTTC. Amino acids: CASRLGETQYF.

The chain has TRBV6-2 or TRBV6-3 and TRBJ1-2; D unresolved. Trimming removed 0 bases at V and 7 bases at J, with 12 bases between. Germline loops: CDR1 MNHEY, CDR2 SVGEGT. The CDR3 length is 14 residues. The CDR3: CASSYSGIMGGYTF. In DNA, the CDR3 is TGTGCCAGCAGTTACTCCGGAATCATGGGTGGCTACACCTTC.

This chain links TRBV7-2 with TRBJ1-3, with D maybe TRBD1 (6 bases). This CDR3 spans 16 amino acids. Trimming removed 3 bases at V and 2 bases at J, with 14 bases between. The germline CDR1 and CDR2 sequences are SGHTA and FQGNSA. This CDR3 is CASSLTGIGAGNTIYF. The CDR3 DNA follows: TGTGCCAGCAGCTTGACAGGAATCGGAGCTGGAAACACCATATATTTT.

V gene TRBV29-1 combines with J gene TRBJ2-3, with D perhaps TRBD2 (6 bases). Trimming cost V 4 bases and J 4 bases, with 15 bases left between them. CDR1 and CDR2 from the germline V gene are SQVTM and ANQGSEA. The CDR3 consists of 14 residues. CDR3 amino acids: CSVVRTRESDTQYF. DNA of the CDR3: TGCAGCGTTGTGCGGACTCGGGAGTCAGATACGCAGTATTTT.